This record concerns one T cell receptor (beta chain) sequence. Its antigen is not identified. This record comes from a study of OX40 agonist ivuxolimab in advanced cancers. About the study: Dose-escalation subjects each had hepatocellular carcinoma, melanoma, renal cell or head and neck cancer. Patients were under 90% male with ages about 23 to 80, mean around 61. Points from the study as a whole: Doses of 0.1 to 3.0 mg/kg were accompanied by clonal expansion of CD4+ and CD8+ blood T cells by week 6.

TCRdb's table, derived via immunoSEQ multiplex PCR, lists solely in-frame clones and lacks some. The table lists around 62,000 clones, around nine tenths of them singletons. Sequencing was performed on CD4+ or CD8+ T cells sorted from blood, taken in a trial of the OX40 agonist ivuxolimab. The clonotype comes from an adult with an advanced solid tumor such as melanoma, head and neck, liver or kidney cancer.

Here the CDR3 reads CASSWGSTGYTDTQYF. In DNA, the CDR3 is TGTGCCAGCAGCTGGGGGTCGACAGGGTACACAGATACGCAGTATTTT. This chain connects TRBV5-4 to TRBJ2-3; 7 bases are a match to TRBD1. This CDR3 has 16 amino acids. V was clipped by 3 bases and J by 2 bases; unmatched bases: 9. Germline assignment: CDR1 SGHNT and CDR2 YYREEE (reference sequence).